This T cell receptor (beta chain) was identified in a study of a mutant IDH1 vaccine in newly diagnosed glioma. Regarding this clone: The antigen is not known.

Sequenced by immunoSEQ multiplex PCR; TCRdb stores in-frame clones only, minus some. This table holds about 65,000 clones, approximately 84% found once. The germline gives CDR1 MNHNS, CDR2 SASEGT. V lost 0 bases and J lost 2, with 14 bases in between. CDR3 length: 16 amino acids. As for time point: week 23, last vaccination. Vaccination comprised doses that each held 300 ug of mutant IDH1 20-mer peptide, plus topical imiquimod. The input for sequencing was PBMCs, taken from a glioma patient whose treatment included an IDH1 peptide vaccine. This TCR derives from a man younger than 45 with glioma. V is TRBV6-1 and J is TRBJ2-7; D might be TRBD1 or TRBD2, each matching 5 bases. CDR3 nucleotides: TGTGCCAGCAGTGAAGCGGGGGTAGTCCGCACCTACGAGCAGTACTTC. Protein: CASSEAGVVRTYEQYF.